The entry that follows covers one T cell receptor (beta chain) sequence. Trimming cost V 2 bases and J 1 base; bases outside gene matches: 3. The length of the CDR3 is 15 residues. CDR1 and CDR2 from the germline V gene are SGHDN and FVKESK. TCRdb used MiXCR to reprocess the 5' RACE reads, holding one entry per CDR3 protein. This table holds 62,000 or so distinct CDR3 sequences, roughly a tenth found once. The data were taken from a study of early T cells in non-severe SARS-CoV-2 infection. This receptor was identified in an adult who was a healthcare worker with PCR-confirmed SARS-CoV-2 infection or an uninfected control (not recorded which). Source material: whole blood. J is TRBJ1-1 and V is TRBV14; TRBD1 matches at 8 bases. The DNA for the CDR3 is TGTGCCAGCAGCCAAATCCAGGGGGCGAACACTGAAGCTTTCTTT. Amino acids: CASSQIQGANTEAFF.